A few counts support the clone carrying this TCR beta chain. Its antigen is unidentified. For the second PCR, which ran for 7 to 11 cycles, a sample-barcoded 5' primer and a J-beta primer mix were used. A single record per CDR3 protein comes from TCRdb applying MiXCR to the 5' RACE reads. The sample records more than 800,000 distinct CDR3 sequences, 40% to 50% being singletons. CDR3 length equals 19 residues. Germline loops: CDR1 LGHDT, CDR2 YNNKEL (reference sequence). Deletions cut 4 bases from V and 0 bases from J, with 19 bases between. This sample stems from a study of blood T cells in healthy people across ages. Notes on the study in general: TCR beta diversity was tightly associated with the proportion of naive T cells.

Peripheral blood was drawn, about 9.7 milliliters per donor. Isolated PBMCs totaled at least 6.5 million in each sample. The chain carries TRBV3-1 and TRBJ2-6; D may be TRBD1 (5 bases). Sequenced: blood. The origin of this receptor is a woman aged 60-75 years in good health. CDR3 amino acids: CASSLTAVGALSGANVLTF. The CDR3, as DNA: TGTGCCAGCAGCCTTACGGCGGTAGGGGCCCTCTCTGGGGCCAACGTCCTGACTTTC.